The T cell receptor beta chain under discussion was sequenced for a study of identical twins. Study findings and constraints: Cord blood beta clonotypes that were abundant carried fewer insertions, and memory repertoires showed no such trend. Because invariant MAIT and iNKT cells could be present, zero-insertion analyses could be partly confounded. The models gave estimates that fell short of the out-of-frame TCR alpha sharing seen in monozygotic twins.

This CDR3 comprises 15 residues. The V and J ends lost 4 bases and 5 bases respectively, with 17 bases between them. CDR1 is MGHRA, CDR2 YSYEKL, per germline. Via MiXCR, TCRdb re-called the 5' RACE reads, giving one row per CDR3 protein. The sample has about 1.7 million distinct CDR3 sequences, under 35% seen once. About this clonotype: Its antigen is not known.

The donor group consisted entirely of healthy Caucasians. The sample taken for sequencing was cord blood. The receptor's source is a newborn girl in good health. V usage is TRBV4-1 and J usage is TRBJ1-1; D may be TRBD1 (6 bases). The CDR3 nucleotides read TGCGCCAGCAGCCGGGGCGTCCAGGGGAGGACTGAAGCTTTCTTT. Its protein product is CASSRGVQGRTEAFF.